This note documents a single T cell receptor beta chain sequence. No antigen is known for it. This CDR3 has 14 amino acids. CDR1 and CDR2 (germline): SGHTA, FQGNSA. The J segment lost 7 bases and the V segment lost 5 bases, leaving 10 bases of the junction unmatched. The entry originates in a study of cytomegalovirus exposure and HLA in healthy donors. General study results and limits: In a later analysis, several top co-occurrence clusters appeared linked to parvovirus B19, influenza, CMV and Epstein-Barr virus.

The PCR was carried out with 60 Vbeta primers and 13 Jbeta primers. TCRdb's copy holds only in-frame clones and misses some; the assay was immunoSEQ multiplex PCR. The data show 130,000 or so clones, about four fifths seen once. This chain links TRBV7-2 with TRBJ1-2, with 7 bases aligning to TRBD1. This receptor was taken from a man aged 30-40 years in good health and CMV-seronegative. The sequencing sample was made of PBMCs. The CDR3 region is CASSTLTGVSGYTF. CDR3 coding DNA: TGTGCCAGCAGCACCTTAACAGGGGTTAGTGGCTACACCTTC.